The text below deals with one T cell receptor (beta chain). The CDR3 contains 16 residues. V shed 0 bases and J shed 2 bases, with 11 bases lying between them. Germline assignment: CDR1 SGHTA and CDR2 FQGNSA. This entry comes from a study of blood T cells in healthy people across ages. Peripheral blood, about 10 milliliters per donor, was collected. Every sample gave at least 6 micrograms of total RNA when it was extracted. Together with a sample-barcoded 5' primer, a J-beta primer mix was included in a second PCR lasting about 6 to 11 cycles. Researchers report that a template-switch adaptor with 12 random nucleotides tagged each cDNA molecule. One entry per CDR3 protein results from TCRdb running MiXCR on the 5' RACE reads. The sample shows about 680,000 distinct CDR3 sequences, around 49% of them seen only once.

Sequencing used blood. The sequence was obtained from a woman aged 55-75 years in good health. V gene TRBV7-2 combines with J gene TRBJ1-5; D unclear. CDR3 sequence reads: CASSLAARVGNQPQHF. The CDR3, as DNA: TGTGCCAGCAGCTTAGCGGCGCGGGTAGGCAATCAGCCCCAGCATTTT.